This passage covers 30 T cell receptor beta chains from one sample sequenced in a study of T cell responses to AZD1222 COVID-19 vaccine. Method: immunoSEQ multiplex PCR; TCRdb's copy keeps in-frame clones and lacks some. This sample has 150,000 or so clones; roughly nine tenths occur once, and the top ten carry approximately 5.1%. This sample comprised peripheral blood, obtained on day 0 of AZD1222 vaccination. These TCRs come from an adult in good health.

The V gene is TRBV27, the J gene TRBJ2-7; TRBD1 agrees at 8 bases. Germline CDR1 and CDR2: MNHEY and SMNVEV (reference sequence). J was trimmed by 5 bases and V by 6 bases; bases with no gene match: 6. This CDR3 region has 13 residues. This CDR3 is CASRRTGSHEQYF. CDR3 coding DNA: TGTGCCAGCAGAAGGACAGGGTCCCACGAGCAGTACTTC.

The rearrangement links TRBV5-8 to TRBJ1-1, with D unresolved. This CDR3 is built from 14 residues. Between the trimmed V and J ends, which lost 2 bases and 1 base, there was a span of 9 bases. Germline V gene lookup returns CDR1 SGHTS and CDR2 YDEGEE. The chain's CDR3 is CASSFRFKNTEAFF. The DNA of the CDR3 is TGTGCCAGCAGCTTTAGATTCAAGAACACTGAAGCTTTCTTT.

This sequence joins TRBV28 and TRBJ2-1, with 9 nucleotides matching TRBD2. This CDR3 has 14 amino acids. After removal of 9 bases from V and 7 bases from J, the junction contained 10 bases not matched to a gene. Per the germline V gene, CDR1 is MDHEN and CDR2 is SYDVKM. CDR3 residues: CASSGSGRGNEQFF. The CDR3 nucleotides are TGTGCCAGTAGCGGGAGCGGGAGAGGGAATGAGCAGTTCTTC.

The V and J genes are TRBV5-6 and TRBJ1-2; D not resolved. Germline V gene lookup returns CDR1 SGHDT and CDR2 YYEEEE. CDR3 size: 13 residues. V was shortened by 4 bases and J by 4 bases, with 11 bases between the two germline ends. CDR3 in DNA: TGTGCCAGCAGCCCCATTCAGACCTATGGCTACACCTTC. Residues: CASSPIQTYGYTF.

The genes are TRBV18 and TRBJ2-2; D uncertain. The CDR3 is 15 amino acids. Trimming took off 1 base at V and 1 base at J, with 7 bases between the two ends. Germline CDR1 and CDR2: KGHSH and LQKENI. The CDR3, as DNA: TGTGCCAGCTCACCACTTCCCTTGAACACCGGGGAGCTGTTTTTT. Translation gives CASSPLPLNTGELFF.

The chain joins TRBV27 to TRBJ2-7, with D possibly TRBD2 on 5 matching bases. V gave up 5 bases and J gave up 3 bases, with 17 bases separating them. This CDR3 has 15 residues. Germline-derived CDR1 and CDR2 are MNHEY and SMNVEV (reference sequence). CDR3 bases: TGTGCCAGCAGTCTGATCTCGGGCAGCGGCTACGAGCAGTACTTC. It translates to CASSLISGSGYEQYF.

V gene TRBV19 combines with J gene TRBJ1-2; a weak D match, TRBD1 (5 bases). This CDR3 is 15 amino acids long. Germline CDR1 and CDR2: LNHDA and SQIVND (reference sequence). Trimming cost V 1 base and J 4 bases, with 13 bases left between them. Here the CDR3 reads CASSIGGRGSYGYTF. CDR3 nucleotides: TGTGCCAGTAGTATAGGAGGACGGGGGAGCTATGGCTACACCTTC.

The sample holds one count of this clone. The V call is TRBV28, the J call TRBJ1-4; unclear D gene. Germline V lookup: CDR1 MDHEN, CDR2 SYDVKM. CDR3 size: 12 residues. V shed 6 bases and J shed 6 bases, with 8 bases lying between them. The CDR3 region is CASRKRDEKLFF. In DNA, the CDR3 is TGTGCCAGCAGAAAACGGGATGAAAAACTGTTTTTT.

The CDR3 here is CASTSLSYPTGELFF. CDR3 nucleotide sequence: TGTGCCAGCACCTCGTTATCCTATCCCACCGGGGAGCTGTTTTTT. This sequence joins TRBV6-5 and TRBJ2-2; D gene unclear. Germline assignment: CDR1 MNHEY and CDR2 SVGAGI. V dropped 7 bases and J dropped 4 bases, with 16 bases sitting between them. This CDR3 contains 15 residues.

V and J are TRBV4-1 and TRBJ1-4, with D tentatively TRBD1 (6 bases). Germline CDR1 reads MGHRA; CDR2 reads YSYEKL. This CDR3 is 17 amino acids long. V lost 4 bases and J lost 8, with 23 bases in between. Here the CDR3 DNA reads TGCGCCAGCAGCCGCATTATGGGTCACAGGGCAGGGGAAAAACTGTTTTTT. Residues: CASSRIMGHRAGEKLFF.

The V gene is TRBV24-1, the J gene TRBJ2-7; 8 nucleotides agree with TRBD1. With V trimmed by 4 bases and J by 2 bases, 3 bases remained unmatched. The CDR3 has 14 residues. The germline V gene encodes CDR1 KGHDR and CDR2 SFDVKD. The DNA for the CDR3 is TGTGCCACCAGTGACTCGGACAGGGCCTACGAGCAGTACTTC. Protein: CATSDSDRAYEQYF.

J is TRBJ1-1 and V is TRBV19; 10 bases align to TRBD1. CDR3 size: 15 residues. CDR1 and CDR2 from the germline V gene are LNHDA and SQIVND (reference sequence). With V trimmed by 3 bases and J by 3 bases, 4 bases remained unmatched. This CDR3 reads CASSIGTGVDTEAFF. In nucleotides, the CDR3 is TGTGCCAGTAGTATTGGGACAGGGGTAGACACTGAAGCTTTCTTT.

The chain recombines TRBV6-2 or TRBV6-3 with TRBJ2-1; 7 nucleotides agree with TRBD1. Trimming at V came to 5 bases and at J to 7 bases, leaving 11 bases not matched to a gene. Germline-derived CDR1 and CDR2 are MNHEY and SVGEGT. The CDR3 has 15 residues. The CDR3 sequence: CASSRTGTETNEQFF. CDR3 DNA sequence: TGTGCCAGCAGTAGGACCGGGACAGAAACGAATGAGCAGTTCTTC.

CDR3 in amino acids: CASSLEGLAGVSYEQYF. The CDR3 DNA follows: TGTGCCAGCAGCTTAGAGGGTCTAGCGGGAGTCTCCTACGAGCAGTACTTC. V gene TRBV11-2 combines with J gene TRBJ2-7; TRBD2 agrees at 10 bases. With 0 bases clipped from V and 0 bases from J, the junction kept 5 bases outside the gene matches. This CDR3 is 17 amino acids long. Germline CDR1 and CDR2: SGHAT and FQNNGV.

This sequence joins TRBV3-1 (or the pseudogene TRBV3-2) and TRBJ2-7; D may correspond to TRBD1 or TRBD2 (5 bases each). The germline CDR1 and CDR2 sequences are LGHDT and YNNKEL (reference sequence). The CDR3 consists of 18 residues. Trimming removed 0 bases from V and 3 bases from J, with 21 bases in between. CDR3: CASSQDRTQGASDYEQYF. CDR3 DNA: TGTGCCAGCAGCCAAGACAGAACCCAGGGAGCGAGTGACTACGAGCAGTACTTC.

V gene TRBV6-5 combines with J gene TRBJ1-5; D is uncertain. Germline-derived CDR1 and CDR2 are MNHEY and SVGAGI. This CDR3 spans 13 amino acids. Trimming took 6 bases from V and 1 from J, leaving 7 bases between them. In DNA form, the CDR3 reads TGTGCCAGCAGGCAGGAGAGCAATCAGCCCCAGCATTTT. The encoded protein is CASRQESNQPQHF.

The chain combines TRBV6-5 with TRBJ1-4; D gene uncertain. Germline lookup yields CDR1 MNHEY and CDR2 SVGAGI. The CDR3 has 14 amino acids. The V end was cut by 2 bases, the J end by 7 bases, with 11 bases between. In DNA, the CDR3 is TGTGCCAGCAGTTACGGGAGGCGAGGTGAAAAACTGTTTTTT. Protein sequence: CASSYGRRGEKLFF.

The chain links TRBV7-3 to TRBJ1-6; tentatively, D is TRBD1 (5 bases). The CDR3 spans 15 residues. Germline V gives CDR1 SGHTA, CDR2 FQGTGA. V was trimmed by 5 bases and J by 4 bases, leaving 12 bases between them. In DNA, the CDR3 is TGTGCCAGCAGCCTCACGGACATGTATAATTCACCCCTCCACTTT. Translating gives CASSLTDMYNSPLHF. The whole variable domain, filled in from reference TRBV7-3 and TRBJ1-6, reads GAGVSQTPSNKVTEKGKYVELRCDPISGHTALYWYRQSLGQGPEFLIYFQGTGAADDSGLPNDRFFAVRPEGSVSTLKIQRTERGDSAVYLCASSLTDMYNSPLHFGNGTRLTVT.

CDR3 protein: CASSEGLAETYYEQYF. As DNA, the CDR3 is TGTGCCAGCAGCGAGGGACTAGCGGAGACGTACTACGAGCAGTACTTC. The V and J genes are TRBV9 and TRBJ2-7, with 11 bases lining up with TRBD2. V shed 3 bases, J shed 3 bases, and the junction held 8 bases outside the gene matches. CDR1 is SGDLS, CDR2 YYNGEE, per germline. The CDR3 loop spans 16 amino acids.

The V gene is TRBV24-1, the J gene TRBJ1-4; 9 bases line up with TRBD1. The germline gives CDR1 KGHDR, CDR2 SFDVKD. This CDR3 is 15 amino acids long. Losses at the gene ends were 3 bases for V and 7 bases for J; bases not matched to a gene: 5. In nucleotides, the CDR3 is TGTGCCACCAGTGATCCGGGACAGGGTAGTGAAAAACTGTTTTTT. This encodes CATSDPGQGSEKLFF.

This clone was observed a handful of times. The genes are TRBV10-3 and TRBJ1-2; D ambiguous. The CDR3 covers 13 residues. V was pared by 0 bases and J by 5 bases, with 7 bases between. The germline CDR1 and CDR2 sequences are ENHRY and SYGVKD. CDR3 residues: CAISESREYGYTF. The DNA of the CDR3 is TGTGCCATCAGTGAGTCCCGGGAGTATGGCTACACCTTC.

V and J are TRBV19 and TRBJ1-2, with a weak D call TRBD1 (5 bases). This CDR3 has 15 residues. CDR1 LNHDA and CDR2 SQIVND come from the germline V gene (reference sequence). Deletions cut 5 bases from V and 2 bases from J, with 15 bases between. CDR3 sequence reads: CASSDVGLGNYGYTF. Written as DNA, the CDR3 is TGTGCCAGTAGTGATGTGGGACTCGGCAACTATGGCTACACCTTC.

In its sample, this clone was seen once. CDR3 DNA sequence: TGTGCCACCAGTGATTCCGGGACAGGGGTCCAAGAGACCCAGTACTTC. Protein product: CATSDSGTGVQETQYF. This rearrangement joins TRBV24-1 to TRBJ2-5; 10 positions match TRBD1. This CDR3 contains 16 residues. J was trimmed by 1 base and V by 2 bases; bases with no gene match: 3. CDR1 KGHDR and CDR2 SFDVKD come from the germline V gene.

CDR3 nucleotide sequence: TGTGCCAGCAGCCCCCGGACAGGGATTCACGAGCAGTACTTC. Its protein product is CASSPRTGIHEQYF. V usage is TRBV11-3 and J usage is TRBJ2-7, with TRBD1 matching over 8 bases. The CDR3 runs 14 residues. With 5 bases clipped from V and 5 bases from J, the junction kept 8 bases outside the gene matches. Germline V gives CDR1 SGHNT, CDR2 YENEEA.

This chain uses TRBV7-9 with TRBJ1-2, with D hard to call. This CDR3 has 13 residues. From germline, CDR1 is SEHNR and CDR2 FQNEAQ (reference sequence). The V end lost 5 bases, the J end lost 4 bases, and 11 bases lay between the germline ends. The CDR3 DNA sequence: TGTGCCAGCAGCATATCCGGACCCTATGGCTACACCTTC. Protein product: CASSISGPYGYTF.

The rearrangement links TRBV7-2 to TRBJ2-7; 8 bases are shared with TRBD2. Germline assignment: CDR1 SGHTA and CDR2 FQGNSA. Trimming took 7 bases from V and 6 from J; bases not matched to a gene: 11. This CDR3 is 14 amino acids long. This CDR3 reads CASTPTSGRTEQYF. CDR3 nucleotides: TGTGCCAGCACCCCGACGAGCGGGAGAACCGAGCAGTACTTC.

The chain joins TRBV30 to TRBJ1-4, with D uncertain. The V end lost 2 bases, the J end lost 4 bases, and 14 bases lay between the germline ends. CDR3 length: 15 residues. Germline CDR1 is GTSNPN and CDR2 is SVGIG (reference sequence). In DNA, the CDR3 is TGTGCCTGGAGTCCGTCCCCACTCCTTAATGAAAAACTGTTTTTT. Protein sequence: CAWSPSPLLNEKLFF.

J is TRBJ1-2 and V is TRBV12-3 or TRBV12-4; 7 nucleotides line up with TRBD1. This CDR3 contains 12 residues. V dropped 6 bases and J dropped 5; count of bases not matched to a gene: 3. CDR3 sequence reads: CASRGQKYGYTF. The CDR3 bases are TGTGCCAGCAGGGGACAGAAGTATGGCTACACCTTC.

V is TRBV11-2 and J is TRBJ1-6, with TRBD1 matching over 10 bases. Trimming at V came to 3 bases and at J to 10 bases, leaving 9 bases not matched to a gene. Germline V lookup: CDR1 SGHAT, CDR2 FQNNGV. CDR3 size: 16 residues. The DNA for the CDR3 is TGTGCCAGCAGCTTGTGGAGGGACAGGGGAGGGTCACCCCTCCACTTT. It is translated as CASSLWRDRGGSPLHF.

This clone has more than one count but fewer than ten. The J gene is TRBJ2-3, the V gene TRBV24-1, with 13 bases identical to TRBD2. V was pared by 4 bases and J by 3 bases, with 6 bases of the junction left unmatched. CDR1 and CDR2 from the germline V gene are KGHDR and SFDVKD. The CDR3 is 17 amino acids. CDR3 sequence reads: CATSDYWTSGSTDTQYF. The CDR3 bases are TGTGCCACCAGTGACTATTGGACTAGCGGGAGTACAGATACGCAGTATTTT.